This TCR beta chain comes out of a study of cytomegalovirus exposure and HLA in healthy donors. General study results and limits: Later analysis identified 17,000 or so TCR beta sequences associated with HLA alleles, using a false discovery rate threshold of 0.05.

Trimming took off 1 base at V and 3 bases at J, with 5 bases between the two ends. This CDR3 comprises 13 residues. Germline CDR1 and CDR2: SGHDT and YYEEEE. A multiplex PCR was run with 60 Vbeta primers and 13 Jbeta primers. The table came from immunoSEQ multiplex PCR; TCRdb's copy has only in-frame clones and leaves some out. The sample includes about 180,000 clones, about 68% of them seen just once. In regard to this clone: Antigen specificity is unknown.

The source is a female donor in good health and CMV-seronegative. Material for sequencing was PBMCs. The V and J genes are TRBV5-6 and TRBJ2-1; tentatively, D is TRBD1 (5 bases). The CDR3 spells CASSLRGYNEQFF. The CDR3 DNA reads as TGTGCCAGCAGCTTGAGGGGCTACAATGAGCAGTTCTTC.